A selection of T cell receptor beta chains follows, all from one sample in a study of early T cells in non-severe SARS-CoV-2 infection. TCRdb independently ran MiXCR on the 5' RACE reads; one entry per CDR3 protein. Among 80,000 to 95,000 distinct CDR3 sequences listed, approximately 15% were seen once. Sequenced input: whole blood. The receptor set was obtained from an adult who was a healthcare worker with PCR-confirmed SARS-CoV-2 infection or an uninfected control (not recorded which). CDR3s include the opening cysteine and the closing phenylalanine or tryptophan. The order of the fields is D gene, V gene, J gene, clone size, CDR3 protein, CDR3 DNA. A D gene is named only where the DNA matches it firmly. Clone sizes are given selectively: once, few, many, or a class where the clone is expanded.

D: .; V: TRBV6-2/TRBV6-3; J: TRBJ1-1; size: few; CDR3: CASIPLTANTEAFF; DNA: TGTGCCAGCATCCCCCTGACAGCGAACACTGAAGCTTTCTTT
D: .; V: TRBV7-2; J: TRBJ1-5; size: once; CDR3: CASSLTTGTNQPQHF; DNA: TGTGCCAGCAGCTTGACGACAGGCACCAATCAGCCCCAGCATTTT
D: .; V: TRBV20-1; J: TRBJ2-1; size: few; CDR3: CSARDLGFSSYNEQFF; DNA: TGCAGTGCTAGAGATCTAGGGTTCAGCTCCTACAATGAGCAGTTCTTC
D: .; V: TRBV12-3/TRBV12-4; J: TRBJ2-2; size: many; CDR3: CASRGTRDRENTGELFF; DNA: TGTGCCAGCAGGGGGACTCGGGACCGAGAAAACACCGGGGAGCTGTTTTTT
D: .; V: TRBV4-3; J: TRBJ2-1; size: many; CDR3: CASSQDNPGVSVGQFF; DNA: TGCGCCAGCAGCCAAGATAATCCGGGGGTATCGGTTGGCCAGTTCTTC
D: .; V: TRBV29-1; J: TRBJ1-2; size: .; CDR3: CSVEEATLREGGYGYTF; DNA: TGCAGCGTTGAAGAGGCGACACTCCGGGAGGGTGGCTATGGCTACACCTTC
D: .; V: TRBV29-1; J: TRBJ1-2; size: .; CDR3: CSVEDGVSLGYTF; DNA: TGCAGCGTTGAAGATGGGGTCAGTTTGGGCTACACCTTC
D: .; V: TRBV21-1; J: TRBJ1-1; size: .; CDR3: CASSTEGPKATEAFF; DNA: TGTGCCAGCAGCACCGAAGGACCTAAGGCCACTGAAGCTTTCTTT
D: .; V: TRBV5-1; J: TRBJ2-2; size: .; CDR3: CASSLVLSGDGGELFF; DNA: TGCGCCAGCAGCTTAGTACTTTCGGGGGACGGCGGGGAGCTGTTTTTT
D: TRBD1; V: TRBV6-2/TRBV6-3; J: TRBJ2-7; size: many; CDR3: CASSRADRAPREQYF; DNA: TGTGCCAGCAGTCGGGCCGACAGGGCCCCGAGGGAGCAGTACTTC
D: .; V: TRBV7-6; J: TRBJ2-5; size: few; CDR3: CASSLEVRGVGGTQYF; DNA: TGTGCCAGCAGCTTAGAAGTACGCGGGGTCGGTGGGACCCAGTACTTC
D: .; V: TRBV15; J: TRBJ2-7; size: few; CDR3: CATSGSPPNYEQYF; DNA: TGTGCCACCTCCGGGTCCCCACCGAACTACGAGCAGTACTTC
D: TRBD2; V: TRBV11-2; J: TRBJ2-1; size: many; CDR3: CASSDTLAGGSKDNEQFF; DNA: TGTGCCAGCAGCGATACGCTGGCGGGGGGTTCCAAGGACAATGAGCAGTTCTTC
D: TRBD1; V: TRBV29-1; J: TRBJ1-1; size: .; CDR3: CNDGDRAYNTEAFF; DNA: TGCAACGATGGCGACAGGGCGTATAACACTGAAGCTTTCTTT
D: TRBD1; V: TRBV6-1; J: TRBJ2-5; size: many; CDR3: CASSAFYRGEETQYF; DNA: TGTGCCAGCAGTGCCTTTTACAGGGGGGAAGAGACCCAGTACTTC
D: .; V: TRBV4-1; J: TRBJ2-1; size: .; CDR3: CASSQTGDPNEQFF; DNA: TGCGCCAGCAGCCAGACCGGCGACCCCAATGAGCAGTTCTTC
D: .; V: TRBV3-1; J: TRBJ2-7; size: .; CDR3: CASSQEVGGGRYEQYF; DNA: TGTGCCAGCAGCCAAGAAGTGGGAGGCGGCCGCTACGAGCAGTACTTC
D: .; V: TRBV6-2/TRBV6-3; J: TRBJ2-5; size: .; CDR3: CASSYSSNQETQYF; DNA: TGTGCCAGCAGTTACTCCTCTAACCAAGAGACCCAGTACTTC
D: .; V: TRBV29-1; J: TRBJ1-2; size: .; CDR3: CSVTEGPDYGYTF; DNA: TGCAGCGTCACTGAGGGACCGGACTATGGCTACACCTTC
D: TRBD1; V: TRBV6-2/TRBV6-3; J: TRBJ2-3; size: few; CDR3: CASRWQDRDPDTQYF; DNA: TGTGCCAGCAGATGGCAGGACAGGGATCCAGATACGCAGTATTTT
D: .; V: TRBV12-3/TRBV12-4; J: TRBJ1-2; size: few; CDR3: CASSFDGNLNYGYTF; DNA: TGTGCCAGCAGTTTTGACGGGAACCTTAACTATGGCTACACCTTC
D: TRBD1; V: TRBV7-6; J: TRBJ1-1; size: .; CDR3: CASSLRQGARTEAFF; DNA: TGTGCCAGCAGCCTACGACAGGGGGCGAGGACTGAAGCTTTCTTT
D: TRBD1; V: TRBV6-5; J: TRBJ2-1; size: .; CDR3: CASSETGGWEQFF; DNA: TGTGCCAGCAGTGAGACAGGGGGCTGGGAGCAGTTCTTC
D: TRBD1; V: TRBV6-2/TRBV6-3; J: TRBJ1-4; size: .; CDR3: CAIAPGQGTEKLFF; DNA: TGTGCCATCGCACCGGGACAGGGGACGGAAAAACTGTTTTTT
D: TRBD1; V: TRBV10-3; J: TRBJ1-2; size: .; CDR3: CAISTGASFGSYTF; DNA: TGTGCCATTTCGACAGGGGCCTCCTTCGGGAGCTACACCTTC
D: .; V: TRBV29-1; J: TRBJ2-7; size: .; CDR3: CSVRGQGPREQYF; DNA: TGCAGCGTTCGGGGGCAGGGCCCTCGCGAGCAGTACTTC
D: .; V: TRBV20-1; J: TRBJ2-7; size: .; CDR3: CSASKGSAYEQYF; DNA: TGCAGTGCTAGTAAGGGGTCTGCCTACGAGCAGTACTTC
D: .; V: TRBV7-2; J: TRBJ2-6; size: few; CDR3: CASSLGTGANVLTF; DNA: TGTGCCAGCAGCTTAGGGACGGGGGCCAACGTCCTGACTTTC
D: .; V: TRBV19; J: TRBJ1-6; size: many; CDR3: CARNNSDSPLHF; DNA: TGTGCCAGGAATAACAGCGATTCACCCCTCCACTTT
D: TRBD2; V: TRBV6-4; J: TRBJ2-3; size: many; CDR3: CASSDSSGGADTQYF; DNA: TGTGCCAGCAGTGACTCTAGCGGGGGGGCAGATACGCAGTATTTT
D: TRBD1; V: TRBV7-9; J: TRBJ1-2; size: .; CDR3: CASSPGDRALSYTF; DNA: TGTGCCAGCAGCCCTGGTGACAGGGCGCTAAGCTACACCTTC
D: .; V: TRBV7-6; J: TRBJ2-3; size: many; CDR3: CASVGRDRTDTQYF; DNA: TGTGCCAGCGTTGGTAGGGACCGCACAGATACGCAGTATTTT
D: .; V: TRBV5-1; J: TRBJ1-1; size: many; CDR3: CASSPGLKTGNTEAFF; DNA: TGCGCCAGCAGCCCGGGCCTCAAGACAGGGAACACTGAAGCTTTCTTT
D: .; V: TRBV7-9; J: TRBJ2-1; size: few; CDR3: CASSSRDKDGDEQFF; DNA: TGTGCCAGCAGCTCGCGGGACAAGGATGGGGATGAGCAGTTCTTC
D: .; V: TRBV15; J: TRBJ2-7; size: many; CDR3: CATSQEGRTYEQYF; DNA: TGTGCCACCAGCCAAGAGGGTAGGACCTACGAGCAGTACTTC
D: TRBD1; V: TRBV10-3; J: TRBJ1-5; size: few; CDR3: CATGTVRQPQHF; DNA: TGTGCCACTGGGACAGTACGGCAGCCCCAGCATTTT
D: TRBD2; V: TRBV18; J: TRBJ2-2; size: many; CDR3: CASSGGLNTGELFF; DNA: TGTGCCAGCTCCGGGGGACTAAACACCGGGGAGCTGTTTTTT
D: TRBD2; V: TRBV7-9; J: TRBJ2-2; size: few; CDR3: CASSPGTSGANTGELFF; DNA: TGTGCCAGCAGCCCGGGGACTAGCGGGGCAAACACCGGGGAGCTGTTTTTT
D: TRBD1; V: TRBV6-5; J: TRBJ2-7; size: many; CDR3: CASSYQTGNEQYF; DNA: TGTGCCAGCAGTTACCAGACAGGGAACGAGCAGTACTTC
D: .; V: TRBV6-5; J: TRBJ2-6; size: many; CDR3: CASSLLAGTEGSGANVLTF; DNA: TGTGCCAGCAGTCTCCTAGCCGGGACGGAAGGGTCTGGGGCCAACGTCCTGACTTTC
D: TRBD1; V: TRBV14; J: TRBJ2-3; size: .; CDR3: CASSLRTGGTDTQYF; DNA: TGTGCCAGCAGCCTACGGACAGGGGGCACAGATACGCAGTATTTT
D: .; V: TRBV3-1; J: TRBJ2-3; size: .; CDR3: CASSQDLDTQYF; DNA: TGTGCCAGCAGCCAAGATCTCGATACGCAGTATTTT
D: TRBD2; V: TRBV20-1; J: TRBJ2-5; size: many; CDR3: CSARGLAGAPRSQETQYF; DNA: TGCAGTGCTAGAGGACTAGCGGGGGCGCCCCGCTCTCAAGAGACCCAGTACTTC
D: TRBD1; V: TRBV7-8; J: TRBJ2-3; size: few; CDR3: CASSLRGQDTDTQYF; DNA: TGTGCCAGCAGCTTAAGGGGACAGGACACAGATACGCAGTATTTT
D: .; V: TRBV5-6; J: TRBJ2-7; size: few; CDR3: CASSLVASAYEQYF; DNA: TGTGCCAGCAGCTTGGTGGCCAGTGCCTACGAGCAGTACTTC
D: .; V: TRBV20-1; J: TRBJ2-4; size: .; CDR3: CSARGPPGTKNIQYF; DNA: TGCAGTGCTAGGGGCCCCCCGGGTACCAAAAACATTCAGTACTTC
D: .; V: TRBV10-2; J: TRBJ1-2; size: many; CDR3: CASSESLGHGYTF; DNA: TGCGCCAGCAGTGAGTCGTTGGGGCATGGCTACACCTTC
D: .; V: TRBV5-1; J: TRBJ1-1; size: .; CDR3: CASSSGWALEAFF; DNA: TGCGCCAGCAGCTCGGGGTGGGCCCTCGAAGCTTTCTTT
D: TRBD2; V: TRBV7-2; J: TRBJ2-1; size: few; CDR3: CASSVSGTAFNEQFF; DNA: TGTGCCAGCAGCGTAAGCGGGACTGCGTTCAATGAGCAGTTCTTC
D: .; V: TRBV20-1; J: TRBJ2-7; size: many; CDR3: CSARVGGNYEQYF; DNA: TGCAGTGCTAGAGTTGGGGGGAACTACGAGCAGTACTTC
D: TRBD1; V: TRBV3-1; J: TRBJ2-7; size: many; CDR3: CASSQRGTGGYEQYF; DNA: TGTGCCAGCAGCCAAAGGGGGACAGGGGGCTACGAGCAGTACTTC
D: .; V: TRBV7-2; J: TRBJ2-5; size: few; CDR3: CASSLERGETQYF; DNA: TGTGCCAGCAGCTTAGAACGGGGCGAGACCCAGTACTTC
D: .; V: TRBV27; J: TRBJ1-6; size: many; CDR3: CASSRRGNENSPLHF; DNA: TGTGCCAGCAGTCGGCGAGGGAACGAGAATTCACCCCTCCACTTT